A single sample gave rise to the 24 T cell receptor beta chains below, sequenced in a study of yellow fever vaccine responses in identical twins. One entry per CDR3 protein, called by TCRdb with MiXCR from the RT-PCR reads. This sample carries fewer than 1,000 distinct CDR3 sequences, approximately 88% of them seen once, and the ten largest clones take 20% to 25%. The sample consisted of T cells from blood (PBMCs), unsorted or a sorted subset (not recorded which), taken before or after yellow fever vaccination (not recorded which). These receptors all stem from a female donor who received the yellow fever vaccine.

This chain links TRBV6-4 with TRBJ2-1, with 7 positions matching TRBD2. The CDR3 has 15 residues. J was trimmed by 4 bases and V by 2 bases; bases with no gene match: 5. Germline V gene data show CDR1 as MRHNA and CDR2 as SNTAGT. In DNA form, the CDR3 reads TGTGCCAGCAGTGACAGGAGCGGGGATTACAATGAGCAGTTCTTC. Amino acids: CASSDRSGDYNEQFF.

CDR3 nucleotide sequence: TGTGCCACCAGCAGAGGCCCGCTCTCCTACGAGCAGTACTTC. This gives the protein CATSRGPLSYEQYF. The genes are TRBV15 and TRBJ2-7; D remains ambiguous. Germline V lookup: CDR1 LNHNV, CDR2 YYDKDF (reference sequence). This CDR3 has 14 residues. V was clipped by 1 base and J by 0 bases, with 7 bases between them.

The chain employs TRBV9 and TRBJ2-1; tentative D call: TRBD1 (6 bases). Per the germline V gene, CDR1 is SGDLS and CDR2 is YYNGEE. The CDR3 totals 12 residues. V lost 4 bases and J 7 bases, leaving 9 bases between the germline ends. CDR3 DNA: TGTGCCAGCAGCCCTGGACAGAATGAGCAGTTCTTC. Its protein is CASSPGQNEQFF. The whole variable domain, filled in from reference TRBV9 and TRBJ2-1, reads DSGVTQTPKHLITATGQRVTLRCSPRSGDLSVYWYQQSLDQGLQFLIQYYNGEERAKGNILERFSAQQFPDLHSELNLSSLELGDSALYFCASSPGQNEQFFGPGTRLTVL.

The gene calls are TRBV7-9 and TRBJ1-1, with 8 bases matching TRBD1. This CDR3 has 14 residues. Germline CDR1 reads SEHNR; CDR2 reads FQNEAQ (reference sequence). With V trimmed by 6 bases and J by 4 bases, 7 bases remained unmatched. DNA for the CDR3: TGTGCCAGCAGTTCCACAGGGGGTCGCACTGAAGCTTTCTTT. Encoded protein: CASSSTGGRTEAFF. Together with reference TRBV7-9 and TRBJ1-1, the CDR3 gives the full variable domain: DTGVSQNPRHKITKRGQNVTFRCDPISEHNRLYWYRQTLGQGPEFLTYFQNEAQLEKSRLLSDRFSAERPKGSFSTLEIQRTEQGDSAMYLCASSSTGGRTEAFFGQGTRLTVV.

This chain uses TRBV20-1 with TRBJ2-7, with D maybe TRBD1 (5 bases). The CDR3 length is 13 residues. V lost 0 bases and J 0 bases, leaving 6 bases between the germline ends. CDR1 DFQATT and CDR2 SNEGSKA come from the germline V gene (reference sequence). The CDR3 DNA reads TGCAGTGCTAGAGAGGACAACTCCTACGAGCAGTACTTC. Its protein product is CSAREDNSYEQYF.

V gene TRBV24-1 combines with J gene TRBJ2-3; the D is unclear. V dropped 3 bases and J dropped 4 bases, with 7 bases sitting between them. Germline V lookup: CDR1 KGHDR, CDR2 SFDVKD. This CDR3 is built from 13 residues. The CDR3 nucleotides are TGTGCCACCAGTGATCTCCAATCAGATACGCAGTATTTT. This gives the protein CATSDLQSDTQYF.

The chain joins TRBV20-1 to TRBJ2-7; D is ambiguous. This CDR3 region has 13 residues. Trimming removed 1 base at V and 2 bases at J, with 9 bases between. Germline V lookup: CDR1 DFQATT, CDR2 SNEGSKA (reference sequence). CDR3 coding DNA: TGCAGTGCTAGAGGCGCGCTGACCTACGAGCAGTACTTC. This gives the protein CSARGALTYEQYF.

The chain carries TRBV20-1 and TRBJ1-2; 7 bases are shared with TRBD1. The V segment lost 2 bases and the J segment 0 bases; nucleotides outside the gene matches: 6. Germline values: CDR1 DFQATT, CDR2 SNEGSKA (reference sequence). The CDR3 contains 15 residues. CDR3 DNA sequence: TGCAGTGCTAGATTAGGGGGCAGGACTAACTATGGCTACACCTTC. This sequence encodes CSARLGGRTNYGYTF.

The V call is TRBV6-1, the J call TRBJ2-7; D unclear. Germline CDR1 MNHNS, CDR2 SASEGT. The ends were cut back, 11 bases at V and 2 bases at J, with 13 bases in the middle. The CDR3 extends over 12 amino acids. The DNA of the CDR3 is TGTGCCGGACGACGGTTTACCTACGAGCAGTACTTC. It codes for CAGRRFTYEQYF.

This chain joins TRBV3-1 and TRBJ2-7; TRBD1 is a possible D gene (5 bases). CDR1 is LGHDT and CDR2 is YNNKEL in the germline V gene (reference sequence). Between the trimmed V and J ends, which lost 7 bases and 4 bases, there was a span of 17 bases. This CDR3 is 14 amino acids long. CDR3 protein: CASTGDSFPYEQYF. For the CDR3, the DNA is TGTGCCAGCACCGGAGACAGTTTCCCTTACGAGCAGTACTTC.

DNA for the CDR3: TGTGCCAGCAGCTTAGCCACCGGGACAAGCTATGGCTACACCTTC. Protein: CASSLATGTSYGYTF. The V call is TRBV6-1, the J call TRBJ1-2; weak D call: TRBD1 (6 bases). Germline loops: CDR1 MNHNS, CDR2 SASEGT. The CDR3 length is 15 residues. Trimming pared 6 bases from V and 4 bases from J, leaving 18 bases between.

The rearrangement uses TRBV5-1 and TRBJ2-1, with D uncertain. CDR1 SGHRS and CDR2 YFSETQ come from the germline V gene. The germline V and J ends were trimmed by 0 bases and 7 bases, with 11 bases remaining between them. This CDR3 spans 14 amino acids. The CDR3 coding sequence is TGCGCCAGCAGCTTGGGCCACCTGGGTAATGAGCAGTTCTTC. Protein product: CASSLGHLGNEQFF.

The chain carries TRBV30 and TRBJ1-1, with TRBD1 matching 7 bases. Germline CDR1 and CDR2: GTSNPN and SVGIG (reference sequence). With V trimmed by 7 bases and J by 1 base, 15 bases remained unmatched. This CDR3 has 16 amino acids. The CDR3 spells CAFKPHEGAWNTEAFF. CDR3 nucleotide sequence: TGTGCCTTTAAACCACACGAGGGGGCTTGGAACACTGAAGCTTTCTTT.

The CDR3 is CAISEPGTGRRYEQYF. Written as DNA, the CDR3 is TGTGCCATCAGTGAGCCCGGGACAGGGAGAAGATACGAGCAGTACTTC. This chain connects TRBV10-3 to TRBJ2-7; 9 bases agree with TRBD1. V trimming: 2 bases; J trimming: 4 bases; junction bases outside the gene matches: 9. The CDR3 consists of 16 residues. The germline CDR1 and CDR2 sequences are ENHRY and SYGVKD.

The rearrangement links TRBV30 to TRBJ1-4, with D hard to call. This CDR3 contains 11 residues. Trimming pared 3 bases from V and 8 bases from J, leaving 7 bases between. Germline V lookup: CDR1 GTSNPN, CDR2 SVGIG (reference sequence). DNA for the CDR3: TGTGCCTGGAGAATCGGGGAAAAACTGTTTTTT. It encodes CAWRIGEKLFF.

This sequence joins TRBV6-4 and TRBJ2-1; D is unclear. The V gene lost 6 bases and the J gene lost 8 bases, with 14 bases spanning the gap. Germline V gene sequence: CDR1 MRHNA, CDR2 SNTAGT. The CDR3 runs to 13 residues. CDR3 residues: CASSPGAPYEQFF. The CDR3 DNA reads TGTGCCAGCAGCCCCGGAGCCCCATATGAGCAGTTCTTC.

The chain uses TRBV10-3 and TRBJ1-2; 7 bases are shared with TRBD1. The ends lost 10 bases at V and 2 bases at J; junction bases unmatched: 10. The CDR3 runs 14 residues. Germline assignment: CDR1 ENHRY and CDR2 SYGVKD. The CDR3 coding sequence is TGTGCCAACTATAATACAGGGGCCAACTATGGCTACACCTTC. Translation: CANYNTGANYGYTF.

This clonotype was counted only a few times. The chain carries TRBV24-1 and TRBJ1-2, with D maybe TRBD1 (6 bases). The ends were cut back, 8 bases at V and 4 bases at J, with 13 bases in the middle. Germline CDR1 KGHDR, CDR2 SFDVKD. There are 13 residues in the CDR3. CDR3 nucleotide sequence: TGTGCCACCAAACCACAGGGACTCTATGGCTACACCTTC. Its translation: CATKPQGLYGYTF.

The sample holds a few counts of this clonotype. The V and J genes are TRBV15 and TRBJ2-1; D not certain. The germline V and J ends were trimmed by 1 base and 8 bases, with 21 bases remaining between them. This CDR3 contains 17 residues. Germline V gene sequence: CDR1 LNHNV, CDR2 YYDKDF (reference sequence). CDR3 amino acids: CATSRVRSSTEGDEQFF. The CDR3, as DNA: TGTGCCACCAGCAGAGTGAGGTCGTCTACCGAAGGTGATGAGCAGTTCTTC.

The gene calls are TRBV15 and TRBJ2-3; D perhaps matches TRBD1 (5 bases). The CDR3 runs 14 residues. V was pared by 0 bases and J by 4 bases, with 8 bases between. Germline CDR1 LNHNV, CDR2 YYDKDF (reference sequence). The CDR3: CATSRDRVSDTQYF. The CDR3, as DNA: TGTGCCACCAGCAGAGACAGGGTATCAGATACGCAGTATTTT. The whole variable domain, filled in from reference TRBV15 and TRBJ2-3, reads DAMVIQNPRYQVTQFGKPVTLSCSQTLNHNVMYWYQQKSSQAPKLLFHYYDKDFNNEADTPDNFQSRRPNTSFCFLDIRSPGLGDTAMYLCATSRDRVSDTQYFGPGTRLTVL.

The gene calls are TRBV6-1 and TRBJ1-5; no reliable D call. Trimming shortened V by 6 bases and J by 3 bases, and 15 bases separated the two germline ends. CDR3 length equals 15 residues. Germline V gene lookup returns CDR1 MNHNS and CDR2 SASEGT. The CDR3 DNA reads TGTGCCAGCAGCCTTATGGGGAGCCTCAATCAGCCCCAGCATTTT. Protein product: CASSLMGSLNQPQHF.

This sequence joins TRBV11-1 and TRBJ2-7, with no clear D. There are 14 residues in the CDR3. V lost 1 base and J 5 bases, leaving 12 bases between the germline ends. The germline gives CDR1 SGHAT, CDR2 FQDESV (reference sequence). CDR3 loop: CASSLVGPSNEQYF. The CDR3 DNA follows: TGTGCCAGCAGCTTAGTTGGACCGTCGAACGAGCAGTACTTC.

This chain joins TRBV20-1 and TRBJ2-3; no firm D call. The CDR3 is 13 amino acids. Per germline, CDR1 DFQATT and CDR2 SNEGSKA (reference sequence). V was trimmed by 6 bases and J by 2 bases, leaving 12 bases between them. CDR3 in amino acids: CSASVNPTDTQYF. Written as DNA, the CDR3 is TGCAGTGCCAGCGTCAACCCCACAGATACGCAGTATTTT.

The chain links TRBV20-1 to TRBJ2-2; TRBD2 matches 11 bases. The CDR3 runs to 15 residues. J gave up 7 bases and V 4 bases, and 8 bases lay outside the gene matches. Germline CDR1 and CDR2: DFQATT and SNEGSKA (reference sequence). The CDR3: CSAKKLAGDHGELFF. The CDR3 region has the DNA TGCAGTGCTAAAAAACTAGCGGGGGACCACGGGGAGCTGTTTTTT.